This T cell receptor beta chain comes out of a study of T cell responses to AZD1222 COVID-19 vaccine. Looked up from germline, CDR1 is LGHNA and CDR2 is YNFKEQ. V shed 3 bases, J shed 5 bases, and the junction held 9 bases outside the gene matches. The CDR3 is 15 residues long. Method: immunoSEQ multiplex PCR; TCRdb's copy keeps in-frame clones and lacks some. The sample shows around 120,000 clones, about 90% of them seen only once. The sample here was peripheral blood, taken on day 0 of AZD1222 vaccination. The TCR comes from an adult in good health. The J gene is TRBJ2-5, the V gene TRBV4-2; 7 bases align to TRBD1. CDR3 coding DNA: TGTGCCAGCAGCCAGTCCCCGACAGGGATGGAGACCCAGTACTTC. Amino acids: CASSQSPTGMETQYF.